Below are 26 T cell receptor beta chains sequenced from a single sample in a study of cytomegalovirus exposure and HLA in healthy donors. Only in-frame clones appear in the TCRdb table, and some are missing; sequencing was by immunoSEQ multiplex PCR. The data show under 250,000 clones, around 87% seen once. The sample comprised PBMCs. Source of these receptors: a woman in her late teens or twenties in good health and CMV-seropositive.

V gene TRBV5-4 combines with J gene TRBJ2-2; tentatively, D is TRBD1 (5 bases). The CDR3 loop spans 13 amino acids. In germline, CDR1 is SGHNT, CDR2 YYREEE (reference sequence). V was shortened by 2 bases and J by 3 bases, with 5 bases between the two germline ends. The CDR3: CASSLGDTGELFF. The CDR3 DNA reads TGTGCCAGCAGCTTAGGGGACACCGGGGAGCTGTTTTTT.

The chain's CDR3 is CASSQTTGPNQPQHF. In DNA, the CDR3 is TGTGCCAGCAGCCAAACTACAGGACCGAATCAGCCCCAGCATTTT. The chain combines TRBV4-2 with TRBJ1-5; TRBD1 might be the D (5 bases). Germline CDR1 LGHNA, CDR2 YNFKEQ. Trimming cost V 2 bases and J 4 bases, with 12 bases left between them. This CDR3 contains 15 residues.

V and J are TRBV28 and TRBJ2-7, with 10 bases identical to TRBD2. This CDR3 has 19 amino acids. CDR1 is MDHEN and CDR2 is SYDVKM in the germline V gene. V trimming: 5 bases; J trimming: 2 bases; junction bases outside the gene matches: 18. CDR3 protein: CASSVNRHSGTSEPYEQYF. CDR3 bases: TGTGCCAGCAGTGTGAATCGGCATTCCGGGACTAGCGAGCCCTACGAGCAGTACTTC.

The rearrangement uses TRBV29-1 and TRBJ2-1; 8 nucleotides line up with TRBD2. The germline V gene has CDR1 SQVTM and CDR2 ANQGSEA. CDR3 size: 13 residues. The V and J ends lost 7 bases and 2 bases, in that order; junction bases with no gene match: 4. Written as DNA, the CDR3 is TGCAGCGCTAAACTAGCGGCCTACAATGAGCAGTTCTTC. Its protein is CSAKLAAYNEQFF.

J is TRBJ2-3 and V is TRBV7-3, with TRBD2 matching 10 bases. The CDR3 has 22 residues. With 2 bases clipped from V and 4 bases from J, the junction kept 24 bases outside the gene matches. CDR1 SGHTA and CDR2 FQGTGA come from the germline V gene. The CDR3 here is CASSLPGRRSSGSDSRADTQYF. The DNA of the CDR3 is TGTGCCAGCAGCTTACCCGGACGTCGGTCTAGCGGGAGTGACTCCAGGGCAGATACGCAGTATTTT. The full variable domain, with the rest looked up from reference TRBV7-3 and TRBJ2-3, is GAGVSQTPSNKVTEKGKYVELRCDPISGHTALYWYRQSLGQGPEFLIYFQGTGAADDSGLPNDRFFAVRPEGSVSTLKIQRTERGDSAVYLCASSLPGRRSSGSDSRADTQYFGPGTRLTVL.

V and J are TRBV4-2 and TRBJ1-5, with 7 bases that match TRBD1. The CDR3 is 16 residues long. After removal of 0 bases from V and 3 bases from J, the junction contained 5 bases not matched to a gene. Germline V gene lookup returns CDR1 LGHNA and CDR2 YNFKEQ. CDR3 in amino acids: CASSQDVGQNNQPQHF. The CDR3 DNA reads as TGTGCCAGCAGCCAAGATGTGGGACAGAACAATCAGCCCCAGCATTTT.

V and J are TRBV6-6 and TRBJ2-3, with D perhaps matching TRBD1 (6 bases). Germline V CDR1 and CDR2: MNHNY, SVGAGI (reference sequence). The CDR3 is made up of 15 amino acids. Trimming shortened V by 4 bases and J by 1 base, and 12 bases separated the two germline ends. The CDR3 loop reads CASSLTGGGTDTQYF. CDR3 in DNA: TGTGCCAGCAGTTTGACAGGCGGCGGCACAGATACGCAGTATTTT.

A word on this clone: An end of the junction differs from the germline gene, which may be a read error. V usage is TRBV7-7 and J usage is TRBJ1-3, with TRBD1 matching 10 bases. This CDR3 comprises 14 residues. Per germline, CDR1 SSHAT and CDR2 FNYEAQ (reference sequence). CDR3 sequence reads: CASSSGTGESTIYF. CDR3 DNA sequence: TGTGCTAGCAGCTCCGGGACAGGGGAATCCACCATATATTTT.

This clone turned up a few times. The rearrangement joins TRBV28 to TRBJ2-7, with D possibly matching TRBD1 (6 bases). CDR3 length equals 14 residues. The germline V gene has CDR1 MDHEN and CDR2 SYDVKM. V lost 3 bases and J 4 bases, leaving 13 bases between the germline ends. This chain's CDR3 is CASSFWGQPYEQYF. As DNA, the CDR3 is TGTGCCAGCAGTTTCTGGGGACAACCTTACGAGCAGTACTTC.

The V gene is TRBV27, the J gene TRBJ2-2, with D perhaps TRBD2 (5 bases). V was clipped by 3 bases and J by 1 base, with 6 bases between them. Germline V gene lookup returns CDR1 MNHEY and CDR2 SMNVEV (reference sequence). The CDR3 is 14 amino acids. CDR3 residues: CASSFGRNTGELFF. CDR3 in DNA: TGTGCCAGCAGTTTTGGGAGGAACACCGGGGAGCTGTTTTTT.

The chain joins TRBV19 to TRBJ2-3; a possible D gene is TRBD2 (6 bases). Trimming removed 7 bases from V and 1 base from J, with 18 bases in between. The germline gives CDR1 LNHDA, CDR2 SQIVND (reference sequence). The CDR3 has 16 amino acids. CDR3 nucleotide sequence: TGTGCCAGTAAAGTCTCGGGAGCACCGCGCACAGATACGCAGTATTTT. Protein sequence: CASKVSGAPRTDTQYF.

V and J are TRBV7-9 and TRBJ2-7; D is uncertain. With 2 bases removed from V and 3 bases from J, the gap between germline ends came to 5 bases. The germline V gene encodes CDR1 SEHNR and CDR2 FQNEAQ (reference sequence). The CDR3 sequence is 12 residues long. CDR3 in amino acids: CASSLQNYEQYF. The DNA of the CDR3 is TGTGCCAGCAGCTTACAGAACTACGAGCAGTACTTC.

This sequence joins TRBV28 and TRBJ1-5; D might be TRBD1 (6 bases). V was shortened by 8 bases and J by 7 bases, with 15 bases between the two germline ends. The CDR3 spans 13 residues. Germline V gene data show CDR1 as MDHEN and CDR2 as SYDVKM. The CDR3 region is CASSYRVEQPQHF. DNA of the CDR3: TGTGCCAGCTCTTACAGGGTTGAGCAGCCCCAGCATTTT.

CDR3 residues: CASSPRASGSYEQYF. As DNA, the CDR3 is TGTGCCAGCTCACCAAGGGCTAGCGGATCCTACGAGCAGTACTTC. The chain combines TRBV18 with TRBJ2-7, with 7 bases aligning to TRBD2. This CDR3 contains 15 residues. Per germline, CDR1 KGHSH and CDR2 LQKENI. V shed 2 bases, J shed 1 base, and the junction held 5 bases outside the gene matches.

This chain uses TRBV9 with TRBJ2-5; 7 bases are shared with TRBD2. CDR3 length: 15 amino acids. The V and J ends lost 4 bases and 4 bases, in that order; junction bases with no gene match: 10. Per the germline V gene, CDR1 is SGDLS and CDR2 is YYNGEE. CDR3 DNA sequence: TGTGCCAGCAGCCCCGAGAGCGGGATTGGAGAGACCCAGTACTTC. Protein: CASSPESGIGETQYF.

This chain links TRBV2 with TRBJ2-1; 11 bases line up with TRBD2. With 6 bases clipped from V and 3 bases from J, the junction kept 4 bases outside the gene matches. CDR1 is SNHLY, CDR2 FYNNEI, per germline. The CDR3 length is 15 residues. This CDR3 reads CASRAGTSGYNEQFF. CDR3 DNA: TGTGCCAGCAGAGCCGGGACTAGCGGCTACAATGAGCAGTTCTTC.

This sequence joins TRBV6-5 and TRBJ1-5, with D unresolved. Trimming removed 0 bases from V and 7 bases from J, with 7 bases in between. Per the germline V gene, CDR1 is MNHEY and CDR2 is SVGAGI. The CDR3 covers 13 residues. CDR3 sequence (DNA): TGTGCCAGCAGTTACTCGGAGGGACAGCCCCAGCATTTT. As protein: CASSYSEGQPQHF.

V gene TRBV5-1 combines with J gene TRBJ2-3; TRBD2 aligns across 9 bases. From germline, CDR1 is SGHRS and CDR2 YFSETQ. V dropped 4 bases and J dropped 4; count of bases not matched to a gene: 1. This CDR3 spans 13 amino acids. The CDR3 DNA reads TGCGCCAGCAGCCCTAGCGGGGCAGATACGCAGTATTTT. Encoded protein: CASSPSGADTQYF.

The V call is TRBV18, the J call TRBJ1-3; D call uncertain. The V gene lost 4 bases and the J gene lost 5 bases, with 15 bases spanning the gap. In germline, CDR1 is KGHSH, CDR2 LQKENI. This CDR3 comprises 15 residues. In nucleotides, the CDR3 is TGTGCCAGCTCACGGTCTACCGCGGAGCGAAACACCATATATTTT. This codes for CASSRSTAERNTIYF.

In this sample, this clone turned up a few times. The chain uses TRBV5-4 and TRBJ2-2, with a possible D match to TRBD2 (5 bases). The CDR3 length is 14 residues. Trimming cost V 6 bases and J 0 bases, with 9 bases left between them. Germline CDR1 and CDR2: SGHNT and YYREEE (reference sequence). CDR3 sequence reads: CASKGGPNTGELFF. The CDR3 region has the DNA TGTGCCAGCAAGGGCGGGCCGAACACCGGGGAGCTGTTTTTT.

V usage is TRBV5-1 and J usage is TRBJ2-2; the match to TRBD1 covers 12 bases. Germline values: CDR1 SGHRS, CDR2 YFSETQ. The CDR3 length is 16 residues. V dropped 4 bases and J dropped 7; count of bases not matched to a gene: 8. Here the CDR3 reads CASSPTGQGAGGELFF. In nucleotides, the CDR3 is TGCGCCAGCAGCCCGACGGGACAGGGGGCCGGCGGGGAGCTGTTTTTT.

This sequence joins TRBV11-2 and TRBJ2-7; 9 nucleotides match TRBD2. V lost 1 base to trimming and J lost 6 bases; unmatched junction nucleotides: 7. Germline CDR1 reads SGHAT; CDR2 reads FQNNGV. The CDR3 totals 15 residues. The CDR3 coding sequence is TGTGCCAGCAGCTTAGGAGGAACGCGGGAGGGCGAGCAGTACTTC. It is translated as CASSLGGTREGEQYF.

V gene TRBV11-3 combines with J gene TRBJ2-7; 7 bases fit TRBD2. This CDR3 has 13 residues. The V and J ends lost 4 bases and 4 bases, in that order; junction bases with no gene match: 4. The V gene's germline CDR1 is SGHNT and CDR2 YENEEA. CDR3 sequence reads: CASSSSAGYEQYF. The CDR3 DNA reads as TGTGCCAGCAGCTCTTCAGCGGGGTACGAGCAGTACTTC.

CDR3 bases: TGTGCCAGCAGCTTAAGCCCAGCGGAGTCCTACAATGAGCAGTTCTTC. Its protein is CASSLSPAESYNEQFF. V usage is TRBV7-3 and J usage is TRBJ2-1, with TRBD2 as a possible D gene (5 bases). V gave up 1 base and J gave up 1 base, with 11 bases separating them. The CDR3 is made up of 16 amino acids. Germline lookup yields CDR1 SGHTA and CDR2 FQGTGA.

This clone was counted a single time. J is TRBJ2-7 and V is TRBV9; 11 positions agree with TRBD1. J lost 6 bases, V lost 2 bases, and 7 bases had no gene match. This CDR3 has 15 residues. CDR1 is SGDLS and CDR2 is YYNGEE in the germline V gene. The CDR3 coding sequence is TGTGCCAGCAGCGTCGGCCGGGACAGGGGGATCGAGCAGTACTTC. Residues: CASSVGRDRGIEQYF.

This clone appeared a single time. The chain couples TRBV9 to TRBJ2-3; 8 bases align to TRBD2. CDR1 and CDR2 from the germline V gene are SGDLS and YYNGEE. This CDR3 has 16 amino acids. The J segment lost 0 bases and the V segment lost 3 bases, leaving 6 bases of the junction unmatched. The CDR3 coding sequence is TGTGCCAGCAGCGCCCTACTAGCGGCTAGCACAGATACGCAGTATTTT. This encodes CASSALLAASTDTQYF.